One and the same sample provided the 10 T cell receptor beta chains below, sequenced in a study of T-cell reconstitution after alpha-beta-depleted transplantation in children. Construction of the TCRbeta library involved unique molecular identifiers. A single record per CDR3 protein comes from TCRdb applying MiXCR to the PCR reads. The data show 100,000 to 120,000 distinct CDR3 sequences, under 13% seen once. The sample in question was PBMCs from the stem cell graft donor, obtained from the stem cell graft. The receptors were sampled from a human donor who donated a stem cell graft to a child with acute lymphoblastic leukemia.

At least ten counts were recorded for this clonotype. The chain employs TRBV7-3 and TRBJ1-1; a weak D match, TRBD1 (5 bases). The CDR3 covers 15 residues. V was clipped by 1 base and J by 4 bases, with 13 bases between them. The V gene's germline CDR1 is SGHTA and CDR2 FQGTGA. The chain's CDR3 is CASSLNGGGVTEAFF. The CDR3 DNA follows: TGTGCCAGCAGCTTAAACGGTGGAGGGGTCACTGAAGCTTTCTTT.

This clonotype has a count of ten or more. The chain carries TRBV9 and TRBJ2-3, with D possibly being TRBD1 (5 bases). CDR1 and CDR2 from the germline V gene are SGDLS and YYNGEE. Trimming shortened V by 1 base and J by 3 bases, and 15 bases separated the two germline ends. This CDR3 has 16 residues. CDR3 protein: CASSVRSRVGTDTQYF. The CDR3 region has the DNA TGTGCCAGCAGCGTAAGGTCCAGGGTAGGAACAGATACGCAGTATTTT. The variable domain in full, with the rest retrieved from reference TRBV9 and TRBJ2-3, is DSGVTQTPKHLITATGQRVTLRCSPRSGDLSVYWYQQSLDQGLQFLIQYYNGEERAKGNILERFSAQQFPDLHSELNLSSLELGDSALYFCASSVRSRVGTDTQYFGPGTRLTVL.

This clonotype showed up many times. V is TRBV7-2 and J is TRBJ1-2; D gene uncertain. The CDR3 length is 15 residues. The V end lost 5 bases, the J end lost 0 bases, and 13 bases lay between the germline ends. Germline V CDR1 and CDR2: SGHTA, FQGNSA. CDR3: CASSPQGGSNYGYTF. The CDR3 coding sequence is TGTGCCAGCAGCCCCCAAGGAGGTTCTAACTATGGCTACACCTTC.

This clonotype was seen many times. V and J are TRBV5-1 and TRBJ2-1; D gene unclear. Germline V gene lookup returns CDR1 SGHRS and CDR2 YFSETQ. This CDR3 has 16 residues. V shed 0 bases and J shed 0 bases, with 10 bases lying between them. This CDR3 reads CASSLDSYSSYNEQFF. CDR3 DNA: TGCGCCAGCAGCTTGGACAGCTACAGCTCCTACAATGAGCAGTTCTTC. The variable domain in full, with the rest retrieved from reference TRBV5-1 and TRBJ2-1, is KAGVTQTPRYLIKTRGQQVTLSCSPISGHRSVSWYQQTPGQGLQFLFEYFSETQRNKGNFPGRFSGRQFSNSRSEMNVSTLELGDSALYLCASSLDSYSSYNEQFFGPGTRLTVL.

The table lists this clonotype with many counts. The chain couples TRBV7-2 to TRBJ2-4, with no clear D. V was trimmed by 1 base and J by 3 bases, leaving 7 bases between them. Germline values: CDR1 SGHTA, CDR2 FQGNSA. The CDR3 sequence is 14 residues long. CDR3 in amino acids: CASSLVGSKNIQYF. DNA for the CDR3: TGTGCCAGCAGCTTAGTTGGCAGCAAAAACATTCAGTACTTC.

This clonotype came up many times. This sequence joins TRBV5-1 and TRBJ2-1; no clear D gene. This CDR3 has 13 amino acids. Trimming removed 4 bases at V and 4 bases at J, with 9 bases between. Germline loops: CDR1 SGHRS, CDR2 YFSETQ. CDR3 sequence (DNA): TGCGCCAGCAGCGAGACGGATTACAATGAGCAGTTCTTC. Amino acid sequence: CASSETDYNEQFF. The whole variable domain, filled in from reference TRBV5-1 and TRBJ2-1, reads KAGVTQTPRYLIKTRGQQVTLSCSPISGHRSVSWYQQTPGQGLQFLFEYFSETQRNKGNFPGRFSGRQFSNSRSEMNVSTLELGDSALYLCASSETDYNEQFFGPGTRLTVL.

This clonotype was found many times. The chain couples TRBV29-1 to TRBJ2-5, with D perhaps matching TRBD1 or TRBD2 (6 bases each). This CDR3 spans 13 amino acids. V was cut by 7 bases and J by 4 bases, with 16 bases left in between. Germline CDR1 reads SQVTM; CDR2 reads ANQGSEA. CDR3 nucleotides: TGCAGCGCGGCGTGGGGGGCGGGAGAGACCCAGTACTTC. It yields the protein CSAAWGAGETQYF.

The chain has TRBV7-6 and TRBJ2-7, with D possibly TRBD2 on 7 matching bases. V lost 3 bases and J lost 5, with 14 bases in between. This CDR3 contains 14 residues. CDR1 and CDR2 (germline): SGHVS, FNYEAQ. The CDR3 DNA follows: TGTGCCAGCAGCTTTAGGCGGGGGCCGGACGAGCAGTACTTC. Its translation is CASSFRRGPDEQYF.

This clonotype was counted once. The CDR3 loop is CASGNVQGYTGELFF. The CDR3 nucleotides read TGTGCTAGTGGTAATGTACAGGGGTACACCGGGGAGCTGTTTTTT. The chain joins TRBV12-5 to TRBJ2-2; 7 positions agree with TRBD1. CDR3 length equals 15 residues. J was trimmed by 3 bases and V by 5 bases; bases with no gene match: 6. Germline CDR1 LGHNT, CDR2 FRNRAP.

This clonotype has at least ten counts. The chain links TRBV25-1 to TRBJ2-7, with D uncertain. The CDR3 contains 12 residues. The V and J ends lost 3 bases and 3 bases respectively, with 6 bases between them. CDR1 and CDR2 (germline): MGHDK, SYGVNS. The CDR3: CASSEPGYEQYF. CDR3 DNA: TGTGCCAGCAGTGAGCCAGGCTACGAGCAGTACTTC.